Below, one T cell receptor beta chain is given with its context. Its antigen is unidentified. The sample belongs to a study of cytomegalovirus exposure and HLA in healthy donors. Looking at the study overall: An analysis done earlier identified almost 120 million unique TCR beta sequences from 150 million to 200 million T cells. Study-wide points: The number of N-insertions in an Asian-associated ancestry cluster was reportedly below the 666-donor mean in a later analysis. Some highly shared sequence variants likely arose as a pipeline artifact. As a later analysis showed, several of the most significant clusters appeared to be linked to common viral pathogens.

Primers: 60 Vbeta forward and 13 Jbeta reverse. Here immunoSEQ multiplex PCR was the method, and the copy in TCRdb shows in-frame clones only, minus some. This sample has 170,000 or so clones, with around four fifths found just once. V lost 5 bases and J 4 bases, leaving 15 bases between the germline ends. The CDR3 covers 14 residues. Germline lookup yields CDR1 MDHEN and CDR2 SYDVKM. This clonotype was obtained from a woman aged 25 to 39 in good health and CMV-seronegative. The genes are TRBV28 and TRBJ2-7; possibly TRBD2 for D (7 bases). Specimen: PBMCs. The DNA of the CDR3 is TGTGCCAGCAGTGGGGGGGGCCCGCAGTACGAGCAGTACTTC. This encodes CASSGGGPQYEQYF.